The 20 T cell receptor beta chains in this list originate from one sample, sequenced in a study of Graves' ophthalmopathy and Graves' hyperthyroidism. As the template, RNA transcripts were used to amplify TCR beta CDR3 regions. The library came from an HTBI-primed first-round RT-PCR and a second-round multiplex PCR. TCRdb redid the calling of the multiplex PCR reads with MiXCR, one entry per CDR3 protein. Of a few hundred thousand distinct CDR3 sequences in the sample, 15% were seen once. Sample: peripheral blood. The receptors stem from a woman between 18 and 30 years old with stable Graves' hyperthyroidism.

This clonotype was seen ten or more times. Without the conserved terminal phenylalanine or tryptophan, this CDR3 likely stems from a read error. It is unclear where the CDR3 begins or ends on the DNA, so no DNA is shown, and the CDR3 is as TCRdb lists it. The gene calls are TRBV12-3 or TRBV12-4 and TRBJ1-1; the D segment call TRBD1 is taken from the table without a DNA check. Termini included, the CDR3 measures 12 amino acids. This CDR3 is CASSREGGTGFL.

In its sample, this clonotype was seen a few times. V and J are TRBV11-2 and TRBJ2-7; maybe TRBD1 (6 bases). CDR1 is SGHAT, CDR2 FQNNGV, per germline. Trimming removed 6 bases from V and 2 bases from J, with 11 bases in between. The CDR3 runs to 13 residues. CDR3 bases: TGTGCCAGCAGTAAGACAGGAACCTACGAGCAGTACTTC. Amino acids: CASSKTGTYEQYF.

This clonotype was seen ten or more times. The genes are TRBV10-1 and TRBJ1-2; TRBD1 is a possible D gene (6 bases). Germline CDR1 and CDR2: WNHNN and SYGVQD (reference sequence). This CDR3 has 13 amino acids. V lost 6 bases and J lost 8, with 16 bases in between. CDR3 loop: CASSEDSPRGYTF. In nucleotides, the CDR3 is TGCGCCAGCAGCGAGGACAGCCCTCGGGGCTACACCTTC.

This clonotype was recorded at least ten times. The V and J genes are TRBV11-2 and TRBJ1-2; perhaps TRBD1 as D (5 bases). CDR1 is SGHAT and CDR2 is FQNNGV in the germline V gene. This CDR3 is 13 amino acids long. V lost 5 bases, J lost 6 bases, and 13 bases lay in between. The CDR3 coding sequence is TGTGCCAGCAGCGGAAATATGGGGCATGGCTACACCTTC. This gives the protein CASSGNMGHGYTF.

This clonotype was seen a few times. This chain joins TRBV7-2 and TRBJ1-3, with TRBD1 as a possible D gene (5 bases). This CDR3 has 15 amino acids. Looked up from germline, CDR1 is SGHTA and CDR2 is FQGNSA. Trimming removed 0 bases at V and 4 bases at J, with 10 bases between. This CDR3 is CASSLAEGTGNTIYF. The DNA of the CDR3 is TGTGCCAGCAGCTTAGCGGAAGGGACCGGAAACACCATATATTTT.

The gene calls are TRBV15 and TRBJ2-6; D not resolved. Trimming removed 7 bases at V and 0 bases at J, with 4 bases between. This CDR3 spans 13 amino acids. Per germline, CDR1 LNHNV and CDR2 YYDKDF (reference sequence). CDR3 DNA sequence: TGTGCCACCAAAGTCTCTGGGGCCAACGTCCTGACTTTC. Protein product: CATKVSGANVLTF.

This clonotype was counted at least ten times. This rearrangement joins TRBV10-3 to TRBJ1-1, with TRBD1 as a possible D gene (5 bases). CDR3 length equals 15 residues. V dropped 6 bases and J dropped 3 bases, with 17 bases sitting between them. The germline V gene has CDR1 ENHRY and CDR2 SYGVKD. CDR3 nucleotides: TGTGCCATCAGAAGATCAGGGTTATCGGACACTGAAGCTTTCTTT. Translating gives CAIRRSGLSDTEAFF.

The chain recombines TRBV20-1 with TRBJ1-2, with no clear D. CDR1 and CDR2 from the germline V gene are DFQATT and SNEGSKA (reference sequence). This CDR3 comprises 11 residues. CDR3 in DNA: TGCAGCATTTACGAAAGCTATGGCTACACCTTC. Translating it yields CSIYESYGYTF.

This clonotype was counted at least ten times. The rearrangement uses TRBV19 and TRBJ2-3; 8 bases agree with TRBD1. This CDR3 has 14 amino acids. The V and J ends lost 4 bases and 1 base, in that order; junction bases with no gene match: 1. CDR1 is LNHDA and CDR2 is SQIVND in the germline V gene (reference sequence). The CDR3, as DNA: TGTGCCAGTAGTAAGGGACAGGGCACAGATACGCAGTATTTT. This translates into CASSKGQGTDTQYF. Full variable domain (remainder filled in from reference TRBV19 and TRBJ2-3): DGGITQSPKYLFRKEGQNVTLSCEQNLNHDAMYWYRQDPGQGLRLIYYSQIVNDFQKGDIAEGYSVSREKKESFPLTVTSAQKNPTAFYLCASSKGQGTDTQYFGPGTRLTVL.

This clonotype has a count of ten or more. The chain recombines TRBV7-2 with TRBJ1-1, with a tentative D call TRBD1 (5 bases). V shed 5 bases and J shed 4 bases, with 11 bases lying between them. The germline gives CDR1 SGHTA, CDR2 FQGNSA. The CDR3 is made up of 13 amino acids. CDR3 sequence: CASSGGIGTEAFF. Written as DNA, the CDR3 is TGTGCCAGCAGCGGGGGAATTGGCACTGAAGCTTTCTTT.

This clonotype was seen at least ten times. V gene TRBV6-5 combines with J gene TRBJ1-1; D gene unclear. From germline, CDR1 is MNHEY and CDR2 SVGAGI. The V and J ends lost 2 bases and 4 bases respectively, with 14 bases between them. The CDR3 runs 15 residues. CDR3 amino acids: CASSYGTGIRTEAFF. In DNA, the CDR3 is TGTGCCAGCAGTTACGGAACGGGCATACGCACTGAAGCTTTCTTT.

This clonotype was detected many times. The chain employs TRBV6-5 and TRBJ1-5, with a tentative D call TRBD1 (5 bases). Trimming removed 4 bases from V and 6 bases from J, with 22 bases in between. Per the germline V gene, CDR1 is MNHEY and CDR2 is SVGAGI. The CDR3 is 17 amino acids. CDR3 DNA sequence: TGTGCCAGCAGTTCAGGGTTTGGTGGGTACAGTCTTCAGCCCCAGCATTTT. This translates into CASSSGFGGYSLQPQHF.

This clonotype was observed many times. J is TRBJ2-7 and V is TRBV2; D perhaps matches TRBD1 (5 bases). The germline V and J ends were trimmed by 3 bases and 0 bases, with 12 bases remaining between them. CDR1 is SNHLY, CDR2 FYNNEI, per germline. The CDR3 is 15 residues long. The CDR3 bases are TGTGCCAGCAGTGAGACGGACACCAACTCCTACGAGCAGTACTTC. This translates into CASSETDTNSYEQYF.

In regard to this clonotype: One end of the junction varies from germline; a read error may be responsible. The chain is built from TRBV6-2 or TRBV6-3 and TRBJ2-2; TRBD1 agrees at 8 bases. Germline CDR1 is MNHEY and CDR2 is SVGEGT. The CDR3 runs 15 residues. The CDR3 DNA sequence: TGTGCCAGCAGCCTGGGACAGGAGTACACCGGGGATCTGTTTTTT. Protein product: CASSLGQEYTGDLFF.

This clonotype has at least ten counts. The chain is built from TRBV4-2 and TRBJ2-4; D is possibly TRBD1 or TRBD2 (5 bases each). Per germline, CDR1 LGHNA and CDR2 YNFKEQ. V gave up 1 base and J gave up 3 bases, with 10 bases separating them. There are 15 residues in the CDR3. The chain's CDR3 is CASSQGPGSKNIQYF. The CDR3 DNA is TGTGCCAGCAGCCAAGGGCCAGGGAGCAAAAACATTCAGTACTTC.

This clonotype came up many times. The chain carries TRBV24-1 and TRBJ2-3, with 8 bases that match TRBD1. Germline CDR1 reads KGHDR; CDR2 reads SFDVKD. V dropped 3 bases and J dropped 11; count of bases not matched to a gene: 9. The CDR3 has 14 amino acids. Written as DNA, the CDR3 is TGTGCCACCAGTGATCGTGACAGGGGCATTAAGCAGTATTTT. As protein: CATSDRDRGIKQYF.

Regarding this clonotype: A read error may produce the germline difference seen at one junction end. V is TRBV5-1 and J is TRBJ2-7; tentatively, D is TRBD2 (5 bases). The CDR3 spans 13 residues. Germline V gene data show CDR1 as SGHRS and CDR2 as YFSETQ. Written as DNA, the CDR3 is TGCGTCAGCAGCCTCGCCGGGACCTACGAGCAGTACTTC. This gives the protein CVSSLAGTYEQYF.

This clonotype was observed many times. The rearrangement links TRBV4-2 to TRBJ1-5, with TRBD1 as a possible D gene (6 bases). The germline V gene has CDR1 LGHNA and CDR2 YNFKEQ. Trimming pared 0 bases from V and 6 bases from J, leaving 15 bases between. CDR3 length equals 16 residues. The CDR3, as DNA: TGTGCCAGCAGCCAAGATCCGGGGGGCGTAGGTCAGCCCCAGCATTTT. Protein: CASSQDPGGVGQPQHF.

The rearrangement links TRBV24-1 to TRBJ2-2; 9 nucleotides agree with TRBD1. The germline V gene has CDR1 KGHDR and CDR2 SFDVKD. The CDR3 loop spans 17 amino acids. V was clipped by 2 bases and J by 2 bases; unmatched bases: 5. DNA of the CDR3: TGTGCCACCAGTGATTGGACAGGGGCAACTAACACCGGGGAGCTGTTTTTT. Residues: CATSDWTGATNTGELFF.

This clonotype was seen more than once but under ten times. The chain has TRBV9 and TRBJ1-2; D perhaps matches TRBD1 (5 bases). The CDR3 spans 15 residues. Germline lookup yields CDR1 SGDLS and CDR2 YYNGEE. V shed 2 bases and J shed 4 bases, with 15 bases lying between them. Written as DNA, the CDR3 is TGTGCCAGCAGCGTGGGGACCCAGGGACTCTATGGCTACACCTTC. This translates into CASSVGTQGLYGYTF.